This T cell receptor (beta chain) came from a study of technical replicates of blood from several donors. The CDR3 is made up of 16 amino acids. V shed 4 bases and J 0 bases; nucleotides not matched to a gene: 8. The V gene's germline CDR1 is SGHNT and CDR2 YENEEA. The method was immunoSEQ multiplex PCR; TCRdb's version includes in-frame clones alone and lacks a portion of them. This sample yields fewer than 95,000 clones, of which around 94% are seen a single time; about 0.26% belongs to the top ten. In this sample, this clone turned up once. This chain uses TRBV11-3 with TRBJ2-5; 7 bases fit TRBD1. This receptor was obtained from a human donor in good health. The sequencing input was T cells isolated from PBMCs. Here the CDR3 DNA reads TGTGCCAGCAGCTCACCCGGGACAGCACACCAAGAGACCCAGTACTTC. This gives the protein CASSSPGTAHQETQYF.